This T cell receptor (beta chain) is from a study of CD8 T cells in ankylosing spondylitis. This CDR3 region has 14 residues. Germline CDR1 is SGHVS and CDR2 is FNYEAQ. Deletions cut 3 bases from V and 3 bases from J, with 11 bases between. The study's findings and limits: From matched ankylosing spondylitis synovial fluid, disease-linked clones were reportedly recovered at significantly enriched levels.

Ten or more counts support this clonotype. Its antigen is not known. Molecular-barcoded quantitative 5'-RACE produced these TCR beta libraries. TCRdb re-derived calls from the 5' RACE reads in MiXCR, one entry per CDR3 protein. The table includes 50,000 to 70,000 distinct CDR3 sequences, 6.2% detected once. The TCR sequence derives from a male donor with ankylosing spondylitis. V is TRBV7-6 and J is TRBJ1-1; D is uncertain. The specimen sequenced was synovial fluid, either unsorted or a sorted T cell fraction (not recorded which). CDR3 protein: CASSLTTRHTEAFF. The CDR3 bases are TGTGCCAGCAGCTTGACCACAAGGCACACTGAAGCTTTCTTT.